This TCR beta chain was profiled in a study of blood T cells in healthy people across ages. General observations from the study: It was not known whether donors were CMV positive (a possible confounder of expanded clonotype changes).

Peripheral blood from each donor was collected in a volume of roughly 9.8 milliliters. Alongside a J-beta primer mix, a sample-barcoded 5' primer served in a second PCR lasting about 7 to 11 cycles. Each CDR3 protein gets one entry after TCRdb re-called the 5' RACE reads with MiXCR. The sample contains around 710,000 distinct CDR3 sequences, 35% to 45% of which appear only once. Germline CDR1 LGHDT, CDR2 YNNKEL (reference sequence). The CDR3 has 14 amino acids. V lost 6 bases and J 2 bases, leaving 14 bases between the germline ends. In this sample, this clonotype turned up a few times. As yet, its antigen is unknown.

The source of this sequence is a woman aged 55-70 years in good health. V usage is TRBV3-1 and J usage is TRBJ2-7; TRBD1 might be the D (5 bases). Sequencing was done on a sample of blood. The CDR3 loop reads CASRRGTQAYEQYF. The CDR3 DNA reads TGTGCCAGCAGAAGGGGCACTCAGGCCTACGAGCAGTACTTC.